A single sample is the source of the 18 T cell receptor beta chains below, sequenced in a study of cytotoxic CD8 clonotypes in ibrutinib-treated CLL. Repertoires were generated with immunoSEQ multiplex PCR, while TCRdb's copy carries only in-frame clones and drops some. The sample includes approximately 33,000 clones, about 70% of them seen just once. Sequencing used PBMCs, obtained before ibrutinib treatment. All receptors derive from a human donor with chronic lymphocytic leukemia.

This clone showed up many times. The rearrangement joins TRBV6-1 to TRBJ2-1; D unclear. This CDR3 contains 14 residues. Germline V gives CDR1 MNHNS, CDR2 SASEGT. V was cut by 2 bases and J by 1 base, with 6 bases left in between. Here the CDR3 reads CASSELGSYNEQFF. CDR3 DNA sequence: TGTGCCAGCAGTGAACTGGGTTCCTACAATGAGCAGTTCTTC.

Written as DNA, the CDR3 is TGTGCCAGCAGGCGTGGACTTGGCACAGGGGTGGGAGGAAACACCATATATTTT. Residues: CASRRGLGTGVGGNTIYF. This chain connects TRBV5-5 to TRBJ1-3; TRBD1 matches at 7 bases. The germline V gene encodes CDR1 SGHKS and CDR2 YYEKEE (reference sequence). CDR3 size: 18 residues. V trimming: 5 bases; J trimming: 4 bases; junction bases outside the gene matches: 18. Together with reference TRBV5-5 and TRBJ1-3, the CDR3 gives the full variable domain: DAGVTQSPTHLIKTRGQQVTLRCSPISGHKSVSWYQQVLGQGPQFIFQYYEKEERGRGNFPDRFSARQFPNYSSELNVNALLLGDSALYLCASRRGLGTGVGGNTIYFGEGSWLTVV.

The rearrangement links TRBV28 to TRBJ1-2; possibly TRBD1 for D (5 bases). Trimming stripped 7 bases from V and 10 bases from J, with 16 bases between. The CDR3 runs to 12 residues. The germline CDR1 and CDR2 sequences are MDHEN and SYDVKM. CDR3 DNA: TGTGCCAGCACCCCGAGCAGGGTGGTCTACACCTTC. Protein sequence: CASTPSRVVYTF.

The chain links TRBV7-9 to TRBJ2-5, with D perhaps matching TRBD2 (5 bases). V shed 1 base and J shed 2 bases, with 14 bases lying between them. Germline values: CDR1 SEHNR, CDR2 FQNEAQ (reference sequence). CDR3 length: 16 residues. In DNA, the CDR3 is TGTGCCAGCAGCTTAGGCTCGGGAAGAGGGCAAGAGACCCAGTACTTC. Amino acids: CASSLGSGRGQETQYF.

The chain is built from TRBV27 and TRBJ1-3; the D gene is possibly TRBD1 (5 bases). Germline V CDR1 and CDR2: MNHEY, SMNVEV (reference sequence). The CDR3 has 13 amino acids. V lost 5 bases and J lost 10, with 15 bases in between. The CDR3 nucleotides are TGTGCCAGCAGTATGGGACGAGAAACAACCATATATTTT. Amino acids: CASSMGRETTIYF.

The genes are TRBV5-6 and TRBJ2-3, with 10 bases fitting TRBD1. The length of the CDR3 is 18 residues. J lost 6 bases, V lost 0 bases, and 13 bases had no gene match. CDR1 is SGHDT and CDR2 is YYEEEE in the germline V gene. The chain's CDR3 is CASSLGGMGDRGFDTQYF. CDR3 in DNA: TGTGCCAGCAGCTTGGGTGGTATGGGGGACAGGGGATTTGATACGCAGTATTTT.

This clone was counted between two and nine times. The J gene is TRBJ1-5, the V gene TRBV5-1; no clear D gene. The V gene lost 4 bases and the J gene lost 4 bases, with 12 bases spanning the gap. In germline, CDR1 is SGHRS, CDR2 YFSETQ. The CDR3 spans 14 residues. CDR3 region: CASSSARLNQPQHF. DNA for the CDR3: TGCGCCAGCAGCAGCGCGAGGTTAAATCAGCCCCAGCATTTT.

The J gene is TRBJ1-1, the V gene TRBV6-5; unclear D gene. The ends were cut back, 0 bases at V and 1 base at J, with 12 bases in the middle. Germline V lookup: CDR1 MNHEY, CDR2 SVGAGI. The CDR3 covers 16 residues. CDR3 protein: CASSYSGGLGNTEAFF. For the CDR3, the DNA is TGTGCCAGCAGTTACTCGGGAGGGTTAGGGAACACTGAAGCTTTCTTT.

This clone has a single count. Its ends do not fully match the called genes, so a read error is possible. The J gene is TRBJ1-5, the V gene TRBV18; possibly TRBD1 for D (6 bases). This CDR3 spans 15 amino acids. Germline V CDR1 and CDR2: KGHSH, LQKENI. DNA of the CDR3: TGTGCCAGCTCCCCACAGGGAAGGGGCAATCAGCCCCAGCATTTT. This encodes CASSPQGRGNQPQHF.

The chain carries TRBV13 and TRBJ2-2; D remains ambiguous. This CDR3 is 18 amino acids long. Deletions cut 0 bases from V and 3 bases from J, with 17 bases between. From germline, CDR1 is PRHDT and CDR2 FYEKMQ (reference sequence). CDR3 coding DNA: TGTGCCAGCAGCTTAGGCCCGCGGTTTGGTTTGGACACCGGGGAGCTGTTTTTT. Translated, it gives CASSLGPRFGLDTGELFF.

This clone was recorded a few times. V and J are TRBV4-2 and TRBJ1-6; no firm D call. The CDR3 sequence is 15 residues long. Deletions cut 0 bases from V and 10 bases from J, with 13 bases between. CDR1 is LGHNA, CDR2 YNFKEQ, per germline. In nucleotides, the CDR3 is TGTGCCAGCAGCCAAGAGCAGAATCTAGGGTCACCCCTCCACTTT. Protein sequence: CASSQEQNLGSPLHF.

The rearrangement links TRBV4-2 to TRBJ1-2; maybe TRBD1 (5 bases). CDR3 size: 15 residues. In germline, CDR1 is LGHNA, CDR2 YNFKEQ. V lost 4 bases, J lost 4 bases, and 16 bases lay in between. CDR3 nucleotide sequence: TGTGCCAGCAGCCCAAGGGGTCCGGGACCCTATGGCTACACCTTC. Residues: CASSPRGPGPYGYTF.

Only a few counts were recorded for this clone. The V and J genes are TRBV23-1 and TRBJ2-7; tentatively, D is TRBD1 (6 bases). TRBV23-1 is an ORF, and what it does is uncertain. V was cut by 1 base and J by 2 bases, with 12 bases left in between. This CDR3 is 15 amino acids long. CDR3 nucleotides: TGCGCCAGCAGTCAATTGAACAGGGCCCCCTACGAGCAGTACTTC. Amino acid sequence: CASSQLNRAPYEQYF.

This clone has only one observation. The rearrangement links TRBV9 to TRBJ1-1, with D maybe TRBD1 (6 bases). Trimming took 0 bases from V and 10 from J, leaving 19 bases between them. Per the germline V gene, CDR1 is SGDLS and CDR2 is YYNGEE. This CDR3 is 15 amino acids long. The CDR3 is CASSVGAGQSWGAFF. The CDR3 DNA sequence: TGTGCCAGCAGCGTAGGTGCTGGACAGTCATGGGGAGCTTTCTTT. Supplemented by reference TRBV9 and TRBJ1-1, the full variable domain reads DSGVTQTPKHLITATGQRVTLRCSPRSGDLSVYWYQQSLDQGLQFLIQYYNGEERAKGNILERFSAQQFPDLHSELNLSSLELGDSALYFCASSVGAGQSWGAFFGQGTRLTVV.

Here the CDR3 reads CASSIDRRQYF. The CDR3 nucleotides are TGTGCCAGTAGTATAGATAGGAGGCAGTACTTC. The chain carries TRBV19 and TRBJ2-5; D possibly corresponds to TRBD2 (5 bases). Trimming pared 0 bases from V and 11 bases from J, leaving 7 bases between. CDR1 is LNHDA and CDR2 is SQIVND in the germline V gene (reference sequence). The CDR3 is made up of 11 amino acids.

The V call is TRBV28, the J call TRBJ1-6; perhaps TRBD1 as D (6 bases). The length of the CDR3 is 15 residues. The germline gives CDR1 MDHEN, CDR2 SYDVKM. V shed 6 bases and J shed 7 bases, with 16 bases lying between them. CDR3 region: CASRNTGQGNSPLHF. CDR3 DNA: TGTGCCAGCAGGAATACGGGACAAGGGAATTCACCCCTCCACTTT.

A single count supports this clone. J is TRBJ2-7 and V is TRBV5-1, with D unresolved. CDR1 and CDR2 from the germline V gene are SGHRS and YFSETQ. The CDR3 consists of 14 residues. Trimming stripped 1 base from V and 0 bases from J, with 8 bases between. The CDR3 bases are TGCGCCAGCAGCTTGACAGCAAGCTCCTACGAGCAGTACTTC. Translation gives CASSLTASSYEQYF. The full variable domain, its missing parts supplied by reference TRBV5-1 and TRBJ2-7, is KAGVTQTPRYLIKTRGQQVTLSCSPISGHRSVSWYQQTPGQGLQFLFEYFSETQRNKGNFPGRFSGRQFSNSRSEMNVSTLELGDSALYLCASSLTASSYEQYFGPGTRLTVT.

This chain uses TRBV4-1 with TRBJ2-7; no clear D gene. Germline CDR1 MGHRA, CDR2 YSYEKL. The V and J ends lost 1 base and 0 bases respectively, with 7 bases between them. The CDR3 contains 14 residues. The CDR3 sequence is CASSQGPSSYEQYF. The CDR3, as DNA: TGCGCCAGCAGCCAAGGGCCGAGCTCCTACGAGCAGTACTTC.